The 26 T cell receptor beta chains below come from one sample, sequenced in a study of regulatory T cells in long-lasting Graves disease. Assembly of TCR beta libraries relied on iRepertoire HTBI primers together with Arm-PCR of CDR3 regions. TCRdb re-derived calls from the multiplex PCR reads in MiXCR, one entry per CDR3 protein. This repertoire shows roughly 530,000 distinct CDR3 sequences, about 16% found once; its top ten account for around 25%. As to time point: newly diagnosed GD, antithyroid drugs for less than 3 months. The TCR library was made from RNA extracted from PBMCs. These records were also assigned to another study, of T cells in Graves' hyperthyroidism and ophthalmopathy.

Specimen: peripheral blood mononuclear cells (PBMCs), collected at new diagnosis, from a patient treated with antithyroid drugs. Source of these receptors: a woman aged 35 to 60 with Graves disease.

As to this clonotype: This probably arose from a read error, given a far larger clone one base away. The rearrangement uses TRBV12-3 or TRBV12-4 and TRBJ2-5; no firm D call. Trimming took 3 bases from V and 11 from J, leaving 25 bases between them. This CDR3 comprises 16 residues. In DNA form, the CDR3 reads TGTGCCAGCAGTTTTGTGAAAGCCCGGGTGGGCAATGAGCAGTACTTC. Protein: CASSFVKARVGNEQYF.

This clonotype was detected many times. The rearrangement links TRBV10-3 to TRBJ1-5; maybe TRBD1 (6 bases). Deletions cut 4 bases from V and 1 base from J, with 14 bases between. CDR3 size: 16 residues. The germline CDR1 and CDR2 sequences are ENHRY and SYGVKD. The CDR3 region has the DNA TGTGCCATCAGTGGGGGTACGGGGGCGAGCAATCAGCCCCAGCATTTT. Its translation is CAISGGTGASNQPQHF.

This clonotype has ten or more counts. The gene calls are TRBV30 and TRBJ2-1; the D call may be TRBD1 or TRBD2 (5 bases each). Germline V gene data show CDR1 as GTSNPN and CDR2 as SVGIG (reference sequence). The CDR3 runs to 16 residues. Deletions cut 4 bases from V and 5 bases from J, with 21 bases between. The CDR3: CAWNHPGLAVHNEQFF. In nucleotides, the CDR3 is TGTGCCTGGAATCACCCGGGGCTAGCAGTGCACAATGAGCAGTTCTTC.

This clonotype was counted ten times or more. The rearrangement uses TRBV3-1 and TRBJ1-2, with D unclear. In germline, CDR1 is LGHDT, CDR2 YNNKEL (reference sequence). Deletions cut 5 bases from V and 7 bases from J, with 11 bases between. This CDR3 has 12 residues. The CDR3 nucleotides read TGTGCCAGCAGCTCAAGTCGAGGTGGCTACACCTTC. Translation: CASSSSRGGYTF.

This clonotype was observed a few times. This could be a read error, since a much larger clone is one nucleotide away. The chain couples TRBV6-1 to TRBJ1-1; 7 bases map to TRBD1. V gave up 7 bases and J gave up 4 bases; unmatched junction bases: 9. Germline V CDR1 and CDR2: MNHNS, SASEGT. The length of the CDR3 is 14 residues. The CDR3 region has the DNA TGTGCCAGCAAGTTCCTACAGGGGAGCACTGAAGCTTTCTTT. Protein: CASKFLQGSTEAFF.

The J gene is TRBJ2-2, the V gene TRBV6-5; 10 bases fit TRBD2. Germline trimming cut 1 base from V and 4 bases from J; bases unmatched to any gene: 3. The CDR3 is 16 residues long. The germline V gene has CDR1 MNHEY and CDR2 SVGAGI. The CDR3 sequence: CASSYFQRGGTGELFF. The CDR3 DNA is TGTGCCAGCAGTTACTTCCAGCGGGGGGGCACCGGGGAGCTGTTTTTT.

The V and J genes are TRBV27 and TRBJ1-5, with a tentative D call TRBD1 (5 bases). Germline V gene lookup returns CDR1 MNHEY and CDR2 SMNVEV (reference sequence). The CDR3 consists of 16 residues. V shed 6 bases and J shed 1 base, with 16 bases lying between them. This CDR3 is CASRTGGGVSNQPQHF. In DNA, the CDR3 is TGTGCCAGCAGAACCGGGGGGGGTGTGAGCAATCAGCCCCAGCATTTT.

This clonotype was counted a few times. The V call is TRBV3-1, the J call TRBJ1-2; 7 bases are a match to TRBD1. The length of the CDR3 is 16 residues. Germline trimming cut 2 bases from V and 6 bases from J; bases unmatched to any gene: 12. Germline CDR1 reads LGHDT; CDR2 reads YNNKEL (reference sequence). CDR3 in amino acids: CASSQLRGQGEHGYTF. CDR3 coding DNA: TGTGCCAGCAGCCAATTGCGGGGGCAGGGGGAACATGGCTACACCTTC.

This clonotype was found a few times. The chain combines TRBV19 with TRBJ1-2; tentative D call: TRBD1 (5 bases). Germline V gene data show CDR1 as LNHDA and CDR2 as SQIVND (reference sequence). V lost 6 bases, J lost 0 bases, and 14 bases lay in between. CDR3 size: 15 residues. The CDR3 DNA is TGTGCCAGTAGCCCCTGGGACGGTACTAACTATGGCTACACCTTC. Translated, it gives CASSPWDGTNYGYTF. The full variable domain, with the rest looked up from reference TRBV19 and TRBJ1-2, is DGGITQSPKYLFRKEGQNVTLSCEQNLNHDAMYWYRQDPGQGLRLIYYSQIVNDFQKGDIAEGYSVSREKKESFPLTVTSAQKNPTAFYLCASSPWDGTNYGYTFGSGTRLTVV.

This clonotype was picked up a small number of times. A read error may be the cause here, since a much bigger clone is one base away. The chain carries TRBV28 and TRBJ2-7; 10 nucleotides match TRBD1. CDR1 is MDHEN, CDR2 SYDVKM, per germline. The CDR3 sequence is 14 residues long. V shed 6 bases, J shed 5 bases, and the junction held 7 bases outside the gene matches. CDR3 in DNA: TGTGCCAGCAGCTTCGGACAGGGGGTCAACGAGCAGTACTTC. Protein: CASSFGQGVNEQYF.

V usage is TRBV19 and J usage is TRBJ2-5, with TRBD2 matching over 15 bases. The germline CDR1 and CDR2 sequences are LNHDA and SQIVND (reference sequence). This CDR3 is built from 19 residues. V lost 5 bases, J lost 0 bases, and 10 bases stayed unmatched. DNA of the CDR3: TGTGCCAGTAGTGTCCTTCCGGGACTAGCGGGGGGAAACCAAGAGACCCAGTACTTC. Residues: CASSVLPGLAGGNQETQYF.

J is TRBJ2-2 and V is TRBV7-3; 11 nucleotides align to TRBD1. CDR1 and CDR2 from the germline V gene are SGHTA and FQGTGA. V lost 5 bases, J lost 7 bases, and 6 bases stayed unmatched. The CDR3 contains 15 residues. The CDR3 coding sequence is TGTGCCAGCAGCACCGGACAGGGGGCGGACGGGGAGCTGTTTTTT. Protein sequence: CASSTGQGADGELFF.

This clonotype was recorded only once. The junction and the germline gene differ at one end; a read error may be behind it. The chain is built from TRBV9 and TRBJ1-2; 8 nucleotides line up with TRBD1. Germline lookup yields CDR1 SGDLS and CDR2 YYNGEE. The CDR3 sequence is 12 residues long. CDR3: CASSAPQGATAF. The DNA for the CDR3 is TGTGCCAGCAGCGCACCGCAGGGGGCGACAGCCTTC.

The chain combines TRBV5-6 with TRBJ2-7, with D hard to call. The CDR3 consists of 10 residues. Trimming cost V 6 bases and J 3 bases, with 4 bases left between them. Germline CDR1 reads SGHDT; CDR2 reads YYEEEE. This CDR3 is CASNLYEQYF. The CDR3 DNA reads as TGTGCCAGCAACCTCTACGAGCAGTACTTC.

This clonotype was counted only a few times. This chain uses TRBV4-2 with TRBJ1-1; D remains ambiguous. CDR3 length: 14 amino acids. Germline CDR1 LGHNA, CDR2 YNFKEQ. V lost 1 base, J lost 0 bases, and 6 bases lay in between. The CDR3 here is CASSQVIMNTEAFF. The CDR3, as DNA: TGTGCCAGCAGCCAAGTCATCATGAACACTGAAGCTTTCTTT.

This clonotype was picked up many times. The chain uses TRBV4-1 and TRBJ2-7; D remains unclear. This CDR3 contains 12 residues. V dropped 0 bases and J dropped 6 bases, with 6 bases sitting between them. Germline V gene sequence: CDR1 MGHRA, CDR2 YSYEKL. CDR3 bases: TGCGCCAGCAGCCAAGACGGACGCGAGCAGTACTTC. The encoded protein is CASSQDGREQYF.

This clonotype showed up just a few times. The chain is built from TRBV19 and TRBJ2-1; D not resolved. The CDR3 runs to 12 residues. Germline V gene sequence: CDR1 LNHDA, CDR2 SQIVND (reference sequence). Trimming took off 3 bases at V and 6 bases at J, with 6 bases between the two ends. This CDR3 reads CASSIGRNEQFF. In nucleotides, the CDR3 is TGTGCCAGTAGTATTGGTCGCAATGAGCAGTTCTTC.

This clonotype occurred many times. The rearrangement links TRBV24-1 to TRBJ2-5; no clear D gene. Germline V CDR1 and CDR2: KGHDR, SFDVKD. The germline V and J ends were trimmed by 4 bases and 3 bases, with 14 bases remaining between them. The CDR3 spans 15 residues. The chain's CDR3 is CATSDPTDRKETQYF. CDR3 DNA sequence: TGTGCCACCAGTGACCCGACGGACCGAAAAGAGACCCAGTACTTC.

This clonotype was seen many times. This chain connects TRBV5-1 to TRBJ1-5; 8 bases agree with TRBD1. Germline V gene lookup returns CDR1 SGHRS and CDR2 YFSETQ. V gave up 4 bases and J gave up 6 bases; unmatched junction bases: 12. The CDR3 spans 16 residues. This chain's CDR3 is CASSEGTGRAGQPQHF. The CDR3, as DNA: TGCGCCAGCAGCGAAGGGACAGGTCGTGCAGGTCAGCCCCAGCATTTT. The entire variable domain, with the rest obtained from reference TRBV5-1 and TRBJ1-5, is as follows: KAGVTQTPRYLIKTRGQQVTLSCSPISGHRSVSWYQQTPGQGLQFLFEYFSETQRNKGNFPGRFSGRQFSNSRSEMNVSTLELGDSALYLCASSEGTGRAGQPQHFGDGTRLSIL.

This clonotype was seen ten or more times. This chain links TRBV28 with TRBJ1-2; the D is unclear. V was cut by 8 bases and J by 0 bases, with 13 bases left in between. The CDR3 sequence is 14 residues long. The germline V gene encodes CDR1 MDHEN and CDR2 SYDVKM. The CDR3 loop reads CASPRADANYGYTF. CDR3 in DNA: TGTGCCAGCCCTCGGGCGGACGCTAACTATGGCTACACCTTC.

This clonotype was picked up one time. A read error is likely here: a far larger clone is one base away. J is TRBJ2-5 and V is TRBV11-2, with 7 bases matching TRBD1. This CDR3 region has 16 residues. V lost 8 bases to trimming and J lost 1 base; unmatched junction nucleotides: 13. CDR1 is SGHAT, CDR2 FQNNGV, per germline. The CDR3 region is CASCNQRTGAQETQYF. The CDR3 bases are TGTGCCAGCTGCAACCAACGGACAGGCGCCCAAGAGACCCAGTACTTC.

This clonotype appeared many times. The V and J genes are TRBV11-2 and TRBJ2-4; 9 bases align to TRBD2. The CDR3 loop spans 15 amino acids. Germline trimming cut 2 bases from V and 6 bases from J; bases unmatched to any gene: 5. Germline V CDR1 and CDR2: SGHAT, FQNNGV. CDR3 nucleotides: TGTGCCAGCAGCTTATATAGCGGGGGAGGAAACATTCAGTACTTC. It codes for CASSLYSGGGNIQYF. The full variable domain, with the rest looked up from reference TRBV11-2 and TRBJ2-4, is EAGVAQSPRYKIIEKRQSVAFWCNPISGHATLYWYQQILGQGPKLLIQFQNNGVVDDSQLPKDRFSAERLKGVDSTLKIQPAKLEDSAVYLCASSLYSGGGNIQYFGAGTRLSVL.

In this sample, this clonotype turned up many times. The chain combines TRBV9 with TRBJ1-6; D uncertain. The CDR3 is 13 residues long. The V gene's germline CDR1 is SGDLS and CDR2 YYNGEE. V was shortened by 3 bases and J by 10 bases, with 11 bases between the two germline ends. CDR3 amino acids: CASSGQNGSPLHF. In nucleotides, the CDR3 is TGTGCCAGCAGCGGCCAGAATGGGTCACCCCTCCACTTT. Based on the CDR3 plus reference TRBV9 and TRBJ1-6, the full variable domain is DSGVTQTPKHLITATGQRVTLRCSPRSGDLSVYWYQQSLDQGLQFLIQYYNGEERAKGNILERFSAQQFPDLHSELNLSSLELGDSALYFCASSGQNGSPLHFGNGTRLTVT.

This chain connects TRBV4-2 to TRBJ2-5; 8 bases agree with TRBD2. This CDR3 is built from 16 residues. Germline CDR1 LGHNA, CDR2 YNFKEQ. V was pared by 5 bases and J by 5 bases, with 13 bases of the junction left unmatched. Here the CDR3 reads CASSATDRGGFETQYF. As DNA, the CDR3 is TGTGCCAGCAGCGCCACAGACCGGGGGGGCTTTGAGACCCAGTACTTC.

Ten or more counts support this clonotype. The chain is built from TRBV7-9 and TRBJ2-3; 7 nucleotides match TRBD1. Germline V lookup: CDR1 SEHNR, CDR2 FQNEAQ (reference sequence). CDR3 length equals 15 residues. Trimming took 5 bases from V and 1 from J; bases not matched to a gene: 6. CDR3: CASSILTGRTDTQYF. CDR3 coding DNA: TGTGCCAGCAGCATCTTGACAGGGCGCACAGATACGCAGTATTTT.

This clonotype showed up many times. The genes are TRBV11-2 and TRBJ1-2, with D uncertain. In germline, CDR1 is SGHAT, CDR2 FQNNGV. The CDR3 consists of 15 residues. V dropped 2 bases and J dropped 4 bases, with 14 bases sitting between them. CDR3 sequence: CASSLQQAGFYGYTF. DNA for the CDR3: TGTGCCAGCAGCTTACAGCAGGCGGGGTTCTATGGCTACACCTTC.